A selection of T cell receptor beta chains follows, all from one sample in a study of shared clonotypes between healthy human individuals. The data were produced by immunoSEQ multiplex PCR, yet TCRdb's version contains in-frame clones alone and is incomplete. The sample comprises some 2,100,000 clones, roughly 91% of which are singletons, and around 1.7% rests with the top ten. Sequencing was performed on naive CD8+ T cells from PBMCs. The receptors were gathered from a man between 18 and 29 years old in good health. Some clones in this sample may be carry-over from other donors' samples. The CDR3 runs from the conserved cysteine through the conserved F or W. Fields, in order: D gene, V gene, clone size, J gene, CDR3 DNA, CDR3 protein. D genes are given only for firm matches. A row's size may be missing; if present it is once, few, many or a size class.

>-|TRBV7-8|-|TRBJ2-7
TGTGCCAGCAGCCCCCCCGCCGAGGACGAGCAGTACTTC
CASSPPAEDEQYF
>-|TRBV29-1|-|TRBJ2-7
TGCAGCGGGCGGGACTCCTACGAGCAGTACTTC
CSGRDSYEQYF
>-|TRBV21-1|-|TRBJ1-1
TGTGCCAGCAGCAGCCTGACAGGGACTCACACTGAAGCTTTCTTT
CASSSLTGTHTEAFF
>TRBD2|TRBV7-8|-|TRBJ2-1
TGTGCCAGCAGCTTGGCGGGAGTGAATGAGCAGTTCTTC
CASSLAGVNEQFF
>TRBD1|TRBV7-8|-|TRBJ1-1
TGTGCCAGCACCGAGAATACAGGGGCCGACACTGAAGCTTTCTTT
CASTENTGADTEAFF
>-|TRBV28|-|TRBJ1-5
TGTGCCAGCAGATCCGGGTGGACAGCCCCGAGGGACAATCAGCCCCAGCATTTT
CASRSGWTAPRDNQPQHF
>-|TRBV7-3|-|TRBJ2-1
TGTGCCAGCAGCTTATCCCCGGGGAAGGGGAATGAGCAGTTCTTC
CASSLSPGKGNEQFF
>-|TRBV6-6|-|TRBJ1-1
TGTGCCAGCAGTTACATAGCAAGCATGAACACTGAAGCTTTCTTT
CASSYIASMNTEAFF
>-|TRBV7-9|-|TRBJ1-3
TGTGCCAGCAGCTCCTATCTACGCGGAAACACCATATATTTT
CASSSYLRGNTIYF
>TRBD2|TRBV27|-|TRBJ2-5
TGTGCCAGCAGTTTATCGATAGGAGGGGCGGGAGCCTTTTTAGAGACCCAGTACTTC
CASSLSIGGAGAFLETQYF
>-|TRBV29-1|-|TRBJ2-5
TGCAGCGTTGAAGAACCGGGACTTATCCAAGAGACCCAGTACTTC
CSVEEPGLIQETQYF
>-|TRBV7-9|-|TRBJ1-2
TGTGCCAGCAGCCCATCTTCGAGGGGGGATAGTGTCTATGGCTACACCTTC
CASSPSSRGDSVYGYTF
>-|TRBV10-3|-|TRBJ2-7
TGTGCCATCAGTGAGACAGGCAGTTCCTACGAGCAGTACTTC
CAISETGSSYEQYF
>-|TRBV4-1|-|TRBJ2-3
TGCGCCAGCAGCGACCGACCCCCCGACAGCCTAGGTGGTACGCAGTATTTT
CASSDRPPDSLGGTQYF
>-|TRBV7-2|-|TRBJ2-7
TGTGCCAGCAGCCAACGAGGCGTCGGAGCCATGTCCCACGAGCAGTACTTC
CASSQRGVGAMSHEQYF
>-|TRBV9|-|TRBJ2-5
TGTGCCAGCAGCCAGATAGGCGGAAGGCTCCAAGAGACCCAGTACTTC
CASSQIGGRLQETQYF
>TRBD1|TRBV7-9|once|TRBJ1-1
TGTGCCAGCAGCGCTTGGACAGGGGTAAACACTGAAGCTTTCTTT
CASSAWTGVNTEAFF
>-|TRBV15|-|TRBJ2-5
TGTGCCACCAGCGGCTCCGAGGAAGGGTCCCAAGAGACCCAGTACTTC
CATSGSEEGSQETQYF
>TRBD2|TRBV9|medium-sized|TRBJ2-3
TGTGCCAGCAGCGAATCAAGCGGGAGGGCCATTTTAACAGATACGCAGTATTTT
CASSESSGRAILTDTQYF
>TRBD1|TRBV10-3|-|TRBJ1-2
TGTGCCATCAGTGAGAACCGGGACAGGGTCCATGGCTACACCTTC
CAISENRDRVHGYTF
>-|TRBV27|-|TRBJ1-5
TGTGCCAGCAGTTTATCAGGGTTTCAGCCCCAGCATTTT
CASSLSGFQPQHF
>TRBD1|TRBV25-1|-|TRBJ2-7
TGTGCCAGCAGTGAATTGGATGGCGAGACAGGGGGATACGAGCAGTACTTC
CASSELDGETGGYEQYF
>-|TRBV5-1|once|TRBJ1-1
TGCGCCAGCAGATTCGGAAACACTGAAGCTTTCTTT
CASRFGNTEAFF
>-|TRBV10-3|-|TRBJ1-5
TGTGCCATCAGTGGGGCTGCGGATAGCAATCAGCCCCAGCATTTT
CAISGAADSNQPQHF
>-|TRBV27|-|TRBJ2-3
TGTGCCAGCAGTCTACTAGCAACGGGGGATACGCAGTATTTT
CASSLLATGDTQYF
>TRBD1|TRBV27|-|TRBJ2-5
TGTGCCAGCAGTCTACGGACAGGGGCCGAAGGAGAGACCCAGTACTTC
CASSLRTGAEGETQYF
>-|TRBV4-1|once|TRBJ1-4
TGCGCCAGCAGCGGTCGAGCCTCTAATGAAAAACTGTTTTTT
CASSGRASNEKLFF
>TRBD2|TRBV27|-|TRBJ2-1
TGTGCCAGCAGTTTAGGAAGCGGGAGAAGTAATGAGCAGTTCTTC
CASSLGSGRSNEQFF
>TRBD2|TRBV7-2|-|TRBJ2-1
TGTGCCAGCAGCTCCGGACTAGCGGGAGGTTTGTCCTACAATGAGCAGTTCTTC
CASSSGLAGGLSYNEQFF
>-|TRBV7-9|-|TRBJ2-5
TGTGCCAGCAGCCCGCCCCGCCTGGGGGTCCCCCAAGAGACCCAGTACTTC
CASSPPRLGVPQETQYF
>-|TRBV28|-|TRBJ2-3
TGTGCCAGCACCCCCCCCCGGGTGCCGGGCTTCACAGATACGCAGTATTTT
CASTPPRVPGFTDTQYF
>TRBD1|TRBV9|-|TRBJ1-2
TGTGCCAGCAGCGTAGGGGGACAGGCCGAGACTAACTATGGCTACACCTTC
CASSVGGQAETNYGYTF
>TRBD1|TRBV5-1|-|TRBJ2-7
TGCGCCAGCAGCTTGGTGCAGGACAGGAACGAGCAGTACTTC
CASSLVQDRNEQYF
>-|TRBV30|-|TRBJ2-7
TGTGCCTGGAGTGTCCCAGGCTGGGGCCACGAGCAGTACTTC
CAWSVPGWGHEQYF
>-|TRBV2|-|TRBJ2-3
TGTGCCAGCAGTGTTAGGCGGCCGCCAATGGATACGCAGTATTTT
CASSVRRPPMDTQYF
>-|TRBV6-5|-|TRBJ1-2
TGTGCCAGCAGCTCTACTGGGTCTTACTATGGCTACACCTTC
CASSSTGSYYGYTF
>-|TRBV21-1|-|TRBJ1-1
TGTGCCAGCAGCAAAAACCCCGACACCTCCAAGCGGGACACTGAAGCTTTCTTT
CASSKNPDTSKRDTEAFF
>-|TRBV6-5|-|TRBJ1-2
TGTGCCAGCAGTCCTTCGGAGGGGGATCCCTATGGCTACACCTTC
CASSPSEGDPYGYTF
>-|TRBV6-1|once|TRBJ2-1
TGTGCCAGCAGGGAGCTTAGCAATGAGCAGTTCTTC
CASRELSNEQFF
>-|TRBV6-1|-|TRBJ2-7
TGTGCCAGCAGGGGAGGGGGGGACAGATACTACGAGCAGTACTTC
CASRGGGDRYYEQYF
>-|TRBV29-1|few|TRBJ1-1
TGCAGCGTTGTAAACCCGATCACTGAAGCTTTCTTT
CSVVNPITEAFF
>TRBD1|TRBV9|-|TRBJ2-5
TGTGCCAGCAGCGTAGGCGGACAGGGTGTAGAGACCCAGTACTTC
CASSVGGQGVETQYF
>TRBD2|TRBV6-5|once|TRBJ2-1
TGTGCCAGCACCGTCCCGGGACTAGCGGGGGTTGAGCAGTTCTTC
CASTVPGLAGVEQFF
>-|TRBV5-4|-|TRBJ2-3
TGTGCCAGCAGCCCAAGGTTCGGGGCTCTCACAGATACGCAGTATTTT
CASSPRFGALTDTQYF
>TRBD2|TRBV28|-|TRBJ2-5
TGTGCCAGCAGTCGACTAGCGGAGGGATCCGAGGAGACCCAGTACTTC
CASSRLAEGSEETQYF
>-|TRBV29-1|-|TRBJ1-2
TGCAGCGTCGCCGATGGGAAACTCTATGGCTACACCTTC
CSVADGKLYGYTF
>-|TRBV6-4|once|TRBJ2-1
TGTGCCAGCAGTGAGTACTCTCATGAGCAGTTCTTC
CASSEYSHEQFF